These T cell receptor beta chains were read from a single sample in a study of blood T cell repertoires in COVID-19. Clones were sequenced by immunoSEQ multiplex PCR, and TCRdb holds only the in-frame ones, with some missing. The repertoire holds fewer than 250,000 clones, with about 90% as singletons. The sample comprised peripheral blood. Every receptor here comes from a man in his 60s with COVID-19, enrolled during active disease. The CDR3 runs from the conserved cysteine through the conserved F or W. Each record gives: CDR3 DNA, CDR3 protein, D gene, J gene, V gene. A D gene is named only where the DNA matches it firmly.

DNA: TGTGCCAGCGGCCGGGGACTAGCGGACACCGGGGAGCTGTTTTTT; CDR3: CASGRGLADTGELFF; D: TRBD2; J: TRBJ2-2; V: TRBV19
DNA: TGCAGCGTACGCGGGACAGGGCGAACTGAAGCTTTCTTT; CDR3: CSVRGTGRTEAFF; D: TRBD1; J: TRBJ1-1; V: TRBV29-1
DNA: TGTGCCAGTAGTACCCGTCTCGGGCAGGGTGGCTCCGGGGAGCTGTTTTTT; CDR3: CASSTRLGQGGSGELFF; D: .; J: TRBJ2-2; V: TRBV19
DNA: TGTGCCAGCAGCTCTAGGACAGGGGGCTCTGGTGGCTACACCTTC; CDR3: CASSSRTGGSGGYTF; D: TRBD1; J: TRBJ1-2; V: TRBV6-5
DNA: TGTGCCAGCAGTTACTCGGGGGGAAAAGAGCAGTTCTTC; CDR3: CASSYSGGKEQFF; D: .; J: TRBJ2-1; V: TRBV6-5
DNA: TGTGCCAGCTCATCTACAGGGCAACAGCCCCAGCATTTT; CDR3: CASSSTGQQPQHF; D: .; J: TRBJ1-5; V: TRBV18
DNA: TGTGCCAGCAGCTTAGGGGGACTTCGTTCCTACGAGCAGTACTTC; CDR3: CASSLGGLRSYEQYF; D: .; J: TRBJ2-7; V: TRBV11-2
DNA: TGTGCCAGCAGCTTGGACAGTTTGGACTATGGCTACACCTTC; CDR3: CASSLDSLDYGYTF; D: .; J: TRBJ1-2; V: TRBV5-4
DNA: TGTGCCAGCAGCGTAGGGGAGGGAGTGCTTAGCACAGATACGCAGTATTTT; CDR3: CASSVGEGVLSTDTQYF; D: TRBD2; J: TRBJ2-3; V: TRBV9
DNA: TGTGCCAGCAGCATTCCCCCACAACAGGCAACTAATGAAAAACTGTTTTTT; CDR3: CASSIPPQQATNEKLFF; D: .; J: TRBJ1-4; V: TRBV11-2
DNA: TGCAGCGTTCGACAGGGGAGAGACGAGCAGTACTTC; CDR3: CSVRQGRDEQYF; D: TRBD1; J: TRBJ2-7; V: TRBV29-1